This T cell receptor (beta chain) was identified during a study of blood T cell repertoires in COVID-19. The CDR3 runs to 12 residues. Germline loops: CDR1 SGHRS, CDR2 YFSETQ. The junction had 4 bases not matched to a gene; V was cut back by 3 bases and J by 10 bases. As processed by the authors: Estimation of nucleated cell counts was performed using reference gene primer amplification. Clones were read by immunoSEQ multiplex PCR, and TCRdb kept only the in-frame ones, dropping some. The V and J calls and clone size come from that table; D and trimming were worked out from the DNA. The sample has around 340,000 clones, approximately 86% seen once.

The receptor's source is a woman aged 55-70 years with COVID-19, enrolled during active disease. The V gene is TRBV5-1, the J gene TRBJ1-2; 9 positions match TRBD1. The sequencing input was peripheral blood. The CDR3 loop reads CASSWGTGTYTF. In DNA, the CDR3 is TGCGCCAGCAGCTGGGGGACAGGGACCTACACCTTC.